A single sample gave rise to the 14 T cell receptor beta chains below, sequenced in a study of shared clonotypes between healthy human individuals. The assay was immunoSEQ multiplex PCR, and TCRdb's table has in-frame clones only and misses some. The repertoire holds around 1.1 million clones, with approximately 80% as singletons. The sample was memory CD4+ T cells from PBMCs. Sample subset: CD45RA-negative fraction. These TCRs come from a man between 18 and 35 years old in good health. Some clones in this sample may be carry-over from other donors' samples.

On this clone itself: This may arise from a read error, as a much more abundant clone is one base away. The same CDR3 is also encoded by other DNA sequences in this sample. The chain is built from TRBV27 and TRBJ1-5; D not resolved. V was cut by 1 base and J by 3 bases, with 13 bases left in between. This CDR3 has 16 residues. CDR1 MNHEY and CDR2 SMNVEV come from the germline V gene (reference sequence). The CDR3 sequence is CASSLFPGQANQPQHF. The DNA of the CDR3 is TGTGCCAGCAGTTTATTTCCTGGGCAGGCCAATCAGCCCCAGCATTTT.

The chain couples TRBV5-1 to TRBJ2-2; no firm D call. The CDR3 is 14 residues long. The V gene's germline CDR1 is SGHRS and CDR2 YFSETQ. Trimming left V 5 bases short and J 2 bases short, with 10 bases between. The CDR3: CASSLSVNTGELFF. The CDR3 DNA is TGCGCCAGCAGTTTATCAGTTAACACCGGGGAGCTGTTTTTT.

The chain carries TRBV28 and TRBJ2-1, with 9 positions matching TRBD1. The CDR3 loop spans 15 amino acids. J gave up 1 base and V 4 bases, and 2 bases lay outside the gene matches. CDR1 is MDHEN and CDR2 is SYDVKM in the germline V gene. CDR3 nucleotide sequence: TGTGCCAGCAGTTCCGGGACAGGGTCCTACAATGAGCAGTTCTTC. Translation: CASSSGTGSYNEQFF.

This chain joins TRBV5-3 and TRBJ2-7, with 8 bases identical to TRBD1. TRBV5-3 is recorded as an ORF, its role being uncertain. After removal of 0 bases from V and 2 bases from J, the junction contained 1 base not matched to a gene. CDR3 length equals 14 residues. The CDR3 here is CARSLEQGAYEQYF. The CDR3 coding sequence is TGTGCCAGAAGCTTGGAACAGGGGGCCTACGAGCAGTACTTC.

This chain links TRBV5-1 with TRBJ2-1; D gene unclear. Trimming took 4 bases from V and 6 from J, leaving 17 bases between them. Germline V CDR1 and CDR2: SGHRS, YFSETQ. The CDR3 is made up of 15 amino acids. The CDR3 is CASSRDMLFGNEQFF. Written as DNA, the CDR3 is TGCGCCAGCAGCCGCGATATGCTATTTGGCAATGAGCAGTTCTTC.

The V gene is TRBV5-6, the J gene TRBJ2-5, with D uncertain. The ends were cut back, 8 bases at V and 5 bases at J, with 19 bases in the middle. Germline CDR1 is SGHDT and CDR2 is YYEEEE. There are 14 residues in the CDR3. In DNA, the CDR3 is TGTGCCAGTTCCCTAGGGCCCTCCTGGGAGACCCAGTACTTC. This translates into CASSLGPSWETQYF.

The V gene is TRBV18, the J gene TRBJ1-5; 7 bases agree with TRBD1. Germline trimming cut 3 bases from V and 0 bases from J; bases unmatched to any gene: 2. The germline V gene has CDR1 KGHSH and CDR2 LQKENI. This CDR3 contains 15 residues. Here the CDR3 DNA reads TGTGCCAGCTCACCTGGACAGGCTAGCAATCAGCCCCAGCATTTT. It yields the protein CASSPGQASNQPQHF.

The chain uses TRBV5-1 and TRBJ2-3; 12 positions match TRBD2. The CDR3 contains 14 residues. After removal of 5 bases from V and 10 bases from J, the junction contained 8 bases not matched to a gene. Germline loops: CDR1 SGHRS, CDR2 YFSETQ. CDR3 region: CASSQGLAGTAQYF. For the CDR3, the DNA is TGCGCCAGCAGTCAAGGACTAGCGGGGACGGCGCAGTATTTT. Looking up the rest from reference TRBV5-1 and TRBJ2-3 gives the full variable domain: KAGVTQTPRYLIKTRGQQVTLSCSPISGHRSVSWYQQTPGQGLQFLFEYFSETQRNKGNFPGRFSGRQFSNSRSEMNVSTLELGDSALYLCASSQGLAGTAQYFGPGTRLTVL.

This chain joins TRBV7-8 and TRBJ1-1; D not resolved. V lost 5 bases and J 2 bases, leaving 15 bases between the germline ends. The CDR3 runs 15 residues. Germline V CDR1 and CDR2: SGHVS, FQNEAQ. The CDR3 sequence is CASSLEANSNTEAFF. The CDR3 DNA reads TGTGCCAGCAGCCTCGAAGCGAACAGTAACACTGAAGCTTTCTTT.

Turning to this clone: Other DNA sequences within the sample encode an identical CDR3. The genes are TRBV19 and TRBJ2-5; D gene uncertain. Germline loops: CDR1 LNHDA, CDR2 SQIVND (reference sequence). This CDR3 is 11 amino acids long. Trimming removed 4 bases at V and 4 bases at J, with 4 bases between. CDR3 amino acids: CASSSRETQYF. The CDR3 coding sequence is TGTGCCAGTAGTAGCCGAGAGACCCAGTACTTC.

With regard to this clone: A much more abundant neighbour one base away suggests this may be a read error. Other DNA sequences of this sample code for an identical CDR3. This chain uses TRBV7-9 with TRBJ1-1, with 8 bases identical to TRBD1. CDR3 length: 13 amino acids. J gave up 3 bases and V 3 bases, and 0 bases lay outside the gene matches. Germline-derived CDR1 and CDR2 are SEHNR and FQNEAQ (reference sequence). CDR3 nucleotide sequence: TGTGCCAGCAGCTTGGACAGGGACACTGAAGCTTTCTTT. Residues: CASSLDRDTEAFF.

V gene TRBV28 combines with J gene TRBJ2-7; 12 positions match TRBD2. Losses at the gene ends were 5 bases for V and 10 bases for J; bases not matched to a gene: 6. In germline, CDR1 is MDHEN, CDR2 SYDVKM. The CDR3 sequence is 13 residues long. CDR3 amino acids: CASSPTSGGFQYF. DNA of the CDR3: TGTGCCAGCAGTCCGACTAGCGGGGGATTCCAGTACTTC.

This clone was seen a handful of times. The sample holds other DNA sequences that translate to the same CDR3. The chain joins TRBV7-2 to TRBJ1-2, with D possibly TRBD1 on 5 matching bases. The V and J ends lost 2 bases and 5 bases respectively, with 6 bases between them. The CDR3 spans 12 residues. CDR1 and CDR2 (germline): SGHTA, FQGNSA. The CDR3 nucleotides are TGTGCCAGCAGCTTACAGGGATATGGCTACACCTTC. Amino acid sequence: CASSLQGYGYTF.

About this clone: A read error may be the cause here, since a much bigger clone is one base away. The same CDR3 arises from other DNA sequences in this sample as well. V and J are TRBV29-1 and TRBJ1-1; D is unclear. Germline V gene lookup returns CDR1 SQVTM and CDR2 ANQGSEA. V gave up 3 bases and J gave up 1 base, with 3 bases separating them. The CDR3 covers 11 residues. This chain's CDR3 is CSVEGNTEAFF. As DNA, the CDR3 is TGCAGCGTTGAGGGGAACACTGAAGCTTTCTTT.